A selection of T cell receptor beta chains follows, all from one sample in a study of response to subunit inactivated influenza vaccine. From the RT-PCR reads, TCRdb called clonotypes with MiXCR, one entry per CDR3 protein. The sample lists 200,000 to 250,000 distinct CDR3 sequences, 9% to 15% occurring once. The specimen comprised non-naive T cells sorted from PBMCs, sampled approximately 15 days before vaccination. The receptor source for this set is a middle-aged man who received an inactivated influenza vaccine. Both conserved end residues are part of each CDR3. The D gene is left open where the match is weak. Size tells how often a clone was seen (once, few, many) or the class of an expanded clone, and some rows leave it out.

CDR3aa: CARSPRGLASSQYF
CDR3nt: TGTGCCAGGAGCCCAAGAGGACTAGCTTCTTCCCAGTATTTT
v_gene: TRBV4-2
abundance: -
d_gene: TRBD2
j_gene: TRBJ2-3

CDR3aa: CASSPGTALGSRNQPQHF
CDR3nt: TGTGCCAGCAGCCCAGGGACCGCGCTCGGGTCTAGGAATCAGCCCCAGCATTTT
v_gene: TRBV11-1
abundance: many
d_gene: -
j_gene: TRBJ1-5

CDR3aa: CASSLGGVITGELFF
CDR3nt: TGTGCCAGCAGTTTAGGTGGGGTAATCACCGGGGAGCTGTTTTTT
v_gene: TRBV12-3/TRBV12-4
abundance: few
d_gene: -
j_gene: TRBJ2-2

CDR3aa: CASSRDRQYNSPLHF
CDR3nt: TGTGCCAGCAGCCGGGACAGACAGTATAATTCACCCCTCCACTTT
v_gene: TRBV2
abundance: -
d_gene: TRBD1
j_gene: TRBJ1-6

CDR3aa: CASSYRQGNNEQYF
CDR3nt: TGTGCCAGCAGTTACCGACAGGGGAACAACGAGCAGTACTTC
v_gene: TRBV6-5
abundance: -
d_gene: TRBD1
j_gene: TRBJ2-7

CDR3aa: CSARSSSARPDTQYF
CDR3nt: TGCAGTGCTAGATCTAGCTCGGCTCGCCCAGATACGCAGTATTTT
v_gene: TRBV20-1
abundance: -
d_gene: -
j_gene: TRBJ2-3

CDR3aa: CASSLFWPGAGANVLTF
CDR3nt: TGTGCCAGCAGTTTATTCTGGCCAGGGGCTGGGGCCAACGTCCTGACTTTC
v_gene: TRBV27
abundance: few
d_gene: -
j_gene: TRBJ2-6

CDR3aa: CSARKRVDQPQHF
CDR3nt: TGCAGTGCTAGGAAGAGAGTCGATCAGCCCCAGCATTTT
v_gene: TRBV20-1
abundance: -
d_gene: -
j_gene: TRBJ1-5

CDR3aa: CSACPDSYEQYF
CDR3nt: TGCAGTGCTTGCCCGGACAGCTACGAGCAGTACTTC
v_gene: TRBV20-1
abundance: -
d_gene: -
j_gene: TRBJ2-7

CDR3aa: CASSKGTINQPQHF
CDR3nt: TGTGCCAGTTCTAAGGGGACGATCAATCAGCCCCAGCATTTT
v_gene: TRBV27
abundance: few
d_gene: -
j_gene: TRBJ1-5

CDR3aa: CALHRGSYEQYF
CDR3nt: TGTGCCTTGCACAGGGGATCCTACGAGCAGTACTTC
v_gene: TRBV30
abundance: few
d_gene: TRBD1
j_gene: TRBJ2-7

CDR3aa: CASSYGLAGTQYF
CDR3nt: TGTGCCAGCAGTTACGGACTAGCGGGGACTCAGTACTTC
v_gene: TRBV2
abundance: -
d_gene: TRBD2
j_gene: TRBJ2-4

CDR3aa: CASSLTGNQPQHF
CDR3nt: TGTGCCAGCAGTTTGACAGGGAATCAGCCCCAGCATTTT
v_gene: TRBV12-3/TRBV12-4
abundance: many
d_gene: TRBD1
j_gene: TRBJ1-5

CDR3aa: CASSLAPGVYEQYF
CDR3nt: TGTGCCAGCAGCTTAGCCCCGGGCGTCTACGAGCAGTACTTC
v_gene: TRBV7-2
abundance: few
d_gene: -
j_gene: TRBJ2-7

CDR3aa: CSASRSSSSFEQFF
CDR3nt: TGCAGTGCTAGTAGGTCGTCTAGCTCGTTTGAGCAGTTCTTC
v_gene: TRBV20-1
abundance: many
d_gene: -
j_gene: TRBJ2-1

CDR3aa: CASSNTGKETQYF
CDR3nt: TGTGCCAGCAGCAATACAGGGAAAGAGACCCAGTACTTC
v_gene: TRBV3-1
abundance: -
d_gene: -
j_gene: TRBJ2-5

CDR3aa: CASSLSGNSNQPQHF
CDR3nt: TGCGCCAGCAGCTTGTCCGGTAATAGCAATCAGCCCCAGCATTTT
v_gene: TRBV5-1
abundance: many
d_gene: -
j_gene: TRBJ1-5

CDR3aa: CASSRGRGRPDTQYF
CDR3nt: TGTGCCAGCAGCCGGGGGAGGGGGCGTCCAGATACGCAGTATTTT
v_gene: TRBV7-9
abundance: few
d_gene: -
j_gene: TRBJ2-3

CDR3aa: CASSGTFSNQPQHF
CDR3nt: TGTGCCAGCAGTGGGACATTTAGCAATCAGCCCCAGCATTTT
v_gene: TRBV6-1
abundance: few
d_gene: -
j_gene: TRBJ1-5

CDR3aa: CASRRLAGGQETQYF
CDR3nt: TGTGCCAGTAGAAGACTAGCGGGAGGGCAAGAGACCCAGTACTTC
v_gene: TRBV19
abundance: -
d_gene: TRBD2
j_gene: TRBJ2-5